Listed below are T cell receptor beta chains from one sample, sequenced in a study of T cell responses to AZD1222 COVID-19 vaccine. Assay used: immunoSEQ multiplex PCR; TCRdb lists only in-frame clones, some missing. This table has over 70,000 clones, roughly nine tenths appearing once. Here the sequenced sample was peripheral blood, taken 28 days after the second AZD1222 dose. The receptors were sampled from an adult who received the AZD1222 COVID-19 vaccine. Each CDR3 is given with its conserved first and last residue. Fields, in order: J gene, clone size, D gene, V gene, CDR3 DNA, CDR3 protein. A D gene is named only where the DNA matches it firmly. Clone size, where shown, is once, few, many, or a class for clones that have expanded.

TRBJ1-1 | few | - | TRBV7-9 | TGTGCCAGCAGCTTAGTTTTCCAGGAGGGAGCTTTCTTT | CASSLVFQEGAFF
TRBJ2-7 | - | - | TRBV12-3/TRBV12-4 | TGTGCCGTCGGTAGCGAGCAGTACTTC | CAVGSEQYF
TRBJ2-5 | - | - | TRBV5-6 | TGTGCCAGCAGCTTACCGGGACCTCAAGAGACCCAGTACTTC | CASSLPGPQETQYF
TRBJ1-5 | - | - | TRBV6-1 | TGTGCCAGCAGTGAGATTCTCAGGGTAGCTAGCAATCAGCCCCAGCATTTT | CASSEILRVASNQPQHF
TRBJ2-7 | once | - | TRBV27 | TGTGCCAGCGGGGATTTGAGGGCCTACGAGCAGTACTTC | CASGDLRAYEQYF
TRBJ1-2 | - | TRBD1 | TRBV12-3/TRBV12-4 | TGTGCCAGTACCAGGGGGAATGGTGGCTACACCTTC | CASTRGNGGYTF
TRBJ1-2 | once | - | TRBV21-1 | TGTGCCAGCAGCAAACGTAGATTCTCGTCTCCGATCCCCTTAGCTAACTATGGCTACACCTTC | CASSKRRFSSPIPLANYGYTF
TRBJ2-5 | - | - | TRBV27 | TGTGCCAGCAGTTCGGGTGTGCTAGGGGAGACCCAGTACTTC | CASSSGVLGETQYF
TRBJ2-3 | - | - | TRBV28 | TGTGCCAGCAGTTTAGATGTGGAAACAACAGATACGCAGTATTTT | CASSLDVETTDTQYF
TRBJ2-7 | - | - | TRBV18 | TGTGCCAGCTCACCCAACTACGAGCAGTACTTC | CASSPNYEQYF
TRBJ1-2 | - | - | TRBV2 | TGTGCCAGCAGCGCCTTCGCGGGGAGATATGGCTACACCTTC | CASSAFAGRYGYTF
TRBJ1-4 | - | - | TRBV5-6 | TGTGCCAGCAGAAGGGACGTCGGCGAAAAACTGTTTTTT | CASRRDVGEKLFF
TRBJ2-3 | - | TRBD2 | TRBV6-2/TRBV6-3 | TGTGCCAGCAGTTACCCCTTGCGGGTGGGGGGGAACACAGATACGCAGTATTTT | CASSYPLRVGGNTDTQYF
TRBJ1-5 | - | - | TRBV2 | TGTGCCGGGCAGAGACCAAATCAGCCCCAGCATTTT | CAGQRPNQPQHF
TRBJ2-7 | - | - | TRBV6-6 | TGTGCCAGCAGTTACTCGATGCGGGGCGCCTACGAGCAGTACTTC | CASSYSMRGAYEQYF
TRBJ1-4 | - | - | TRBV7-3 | TGTGCCAGCACCTCCGGGGGATGGGATGAAAAACTGTTTTTT | CASTSGGWDEKLFF
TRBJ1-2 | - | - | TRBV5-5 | TGTGCCAGCAGCTTGTCCGGGGCATTGATCAGTGGCTACACCTTC | CASSLSGALISGYTF
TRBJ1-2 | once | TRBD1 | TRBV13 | TGTGCCAGCAGCTTAGAGGGACAGGGGAACTATGGCTACACCTTC | CASSLEGQGNYGYTF
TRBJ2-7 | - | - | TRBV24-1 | TGTGCCACCAGTGACCCACCCAGCTACGAGCAGTACTTC | CATSDPPSYEQYF
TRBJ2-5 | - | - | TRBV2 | TGTGCCAGTGATTTTGCTCAAGAGACCCAGTACTTC | CASDFAQETQYF
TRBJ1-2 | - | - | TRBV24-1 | TGTGCCACCAGTGATTTGGCAGGGGTCGGCTACACCTTC | CATSDLAGVGYTF
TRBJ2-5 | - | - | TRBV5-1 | TGCGCCAGCAGCTTGGATCACACGGGGGGCGGAGAGACCCAGTACTTC | CASSLDHTGGGETQYF
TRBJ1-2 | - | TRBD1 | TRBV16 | TGTGCCAGCAGCCCGACAGGGGGCCGAAACTATGGCTACACCTTC | CASSPTGGRNYGYTF
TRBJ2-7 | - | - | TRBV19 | TGTGCCAGTAGTATATCGGGGGAGGCATACGAGCAGTACTTC | CASSISGEAYEQYF
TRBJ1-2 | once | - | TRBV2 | TGTGCCAGCAGTGAAGGGGTCCGGTTCTATGGCTACACCTTC | CASSEGVRFYGYTF
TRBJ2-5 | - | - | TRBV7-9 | TGTGCCAGCAGCTCTCAAGACAGGCAAGAGACCCAGTACTTC | CASSSQDRQETQYF
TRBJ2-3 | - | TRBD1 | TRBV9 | TGTGCCAGCAGTGATATAGGACAGGGGAGCACAGATACGCAGTATTTT | CASSDIGQGSTDTQYF
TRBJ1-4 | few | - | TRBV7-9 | TGTGCCAGCAGCCACTTGCGGGGGGTCATAGTTGCAACTAATGAAAAACTGTTTTTT | CASSHLRGVIVATNEKLFF
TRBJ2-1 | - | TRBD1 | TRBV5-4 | TGTGCCAGCAGCGCCTCAGGGGGTAGGAGCTACAATGAGCAGTTCTTC | CASSASGGRSYNEQFF
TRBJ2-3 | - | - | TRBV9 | TGTGCCAGCAGCGTAGGGGCAGGATCAGCAGATACGCAGTATTTT | CASSVGAGSADTQYF